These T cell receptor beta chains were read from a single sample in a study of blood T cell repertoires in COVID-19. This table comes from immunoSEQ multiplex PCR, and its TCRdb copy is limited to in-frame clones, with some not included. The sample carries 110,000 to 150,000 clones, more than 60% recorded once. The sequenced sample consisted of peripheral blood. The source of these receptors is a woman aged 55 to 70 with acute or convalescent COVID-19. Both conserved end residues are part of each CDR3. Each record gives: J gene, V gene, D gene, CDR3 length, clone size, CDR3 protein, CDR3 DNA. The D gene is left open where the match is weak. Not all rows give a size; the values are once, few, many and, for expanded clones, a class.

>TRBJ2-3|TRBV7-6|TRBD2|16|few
CASSKIAGDSTDTQYF
TGTGCCAGCAGCAAAATAGCGGGAGATAGCACAGATACGCAGTATTTT
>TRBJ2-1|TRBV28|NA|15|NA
CASSPTGTMYNEQFF
TGTGCCAGCAGTCCTACCGGGACAATGTACAATGAGCAGTTCTTC
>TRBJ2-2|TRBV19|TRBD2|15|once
CATRTSGSLIGELFF
TGTGCCACCAGGACTAGCGGGAGTCTAATCGGGGAGCTGTTTTTT
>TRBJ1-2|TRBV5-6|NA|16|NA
CASRLRQAPIRYGYTF
TGTGCCAGCAGACTGAGACAGGCCCCTATACGGTATGGCTACACCTTC
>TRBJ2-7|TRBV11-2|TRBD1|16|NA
CASSRRWTGRIYEQYF
TGTGCCAGCAGCCGACGATGGACAGGGCGAATCTACGAGCAGTACTTC
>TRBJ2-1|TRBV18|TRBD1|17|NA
CASSPMVAGGWYNEQFF
TGTGCCAGCTCACCAATGGTCGCAGGGGGATGGTACAATGAGCAGTTCTTC
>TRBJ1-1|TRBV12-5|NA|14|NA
CASGPARDRVEAFF
TGTGCTAGTGGCCCGGCGCGGGACCGAGTTGAAGCTTTCTTT
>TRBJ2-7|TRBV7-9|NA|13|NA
CASVQEASYEQYF
TGTGCCAGCGTGCAGGAGGCTAGCTACGAGCAGTACTTC
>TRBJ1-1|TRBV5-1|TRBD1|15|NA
CASSLEATGATEAFF
TGCGCCAGCAGCTTGGAAGCCACAGGGGCCACTGAAGCTTTCTTT
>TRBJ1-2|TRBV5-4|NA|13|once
CASSSSLNYGYTF
TGTGCCAGCAGCTCATCGCTAAACTATGGCTACACCTTC
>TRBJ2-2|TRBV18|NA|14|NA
CASSPRQNTGELFF
TGTGCCAGCTCACCAAGACAGAACACCGGGGAGCTGTTTTTT
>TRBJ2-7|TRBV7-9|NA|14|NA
CASSLLWSIDEQYF
TGTGCCAGCAGCTTATTGTGGAGCATCGACGAGCAGTACTTC
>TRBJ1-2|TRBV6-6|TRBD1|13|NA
CATQDRVNYGYTF
TGTGCCACCCAGGACAGGGTTAACTATGGCTACACCTTC
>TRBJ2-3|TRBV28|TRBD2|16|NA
CASSFTSGRDTDTQYF
TGTGCCAGCAGTTTTACTAGCGGGAGGGATACAGATACGCAGTATTTT
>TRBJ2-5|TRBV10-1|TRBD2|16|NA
CASSDVQREGHETQYF
TGCGCCAGCAGTGATGTGCAGCGGGAGGGCCACGAGACCCAGTACTTC
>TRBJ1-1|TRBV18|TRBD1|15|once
CASSLNPGGSAEAFF
TGTGCCAGCTCCCTCAACCCAGGGGGATCGGCTGAAGCTTTCTTT
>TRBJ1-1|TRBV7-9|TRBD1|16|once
CASSFQTGQGWTEAFF
TGTGCCAGCAGCTTTCAGACAGGGCAGGGGTGGACTGAAGCTTTCTTT
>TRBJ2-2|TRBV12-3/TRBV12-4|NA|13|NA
CASTLALTGELFF
TGTGCCAGCACTCTAGCCCTCACCGGGGAGCTGTTTTTT
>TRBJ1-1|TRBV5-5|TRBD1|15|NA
CASSAGTGRNTEAFF
TGTGCCAGCAGCGCTGGGACAGGTCGGAACACTGAAGCTTTCTTT
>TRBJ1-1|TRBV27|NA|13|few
CASSLSSRVEAFF
TGTGCCAGCAGTTTATCCTCTCGGGTTGAAGCTTTCTTT
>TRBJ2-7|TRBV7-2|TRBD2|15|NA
CASSLVGGRAYEQYF
TGTGCCAGCAGCTTAGTAGGCGGGAGGGCGTACGAGCAGTACTTC
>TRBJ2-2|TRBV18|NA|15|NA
CASSPGGPNTGELFF
TGTGCCAGCTCACCGGGGGGGCCCAACACCGGGGAGCTGTTTTTT
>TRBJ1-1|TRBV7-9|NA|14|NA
CASSLEGMNTEAFF
TGTGCCAGCAGCTTAGAGGGGATGAACACTGAAGCTTTCTTT
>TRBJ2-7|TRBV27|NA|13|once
CASSLGRWNEQYF
TGTGCCAGCAGTTTAGGGAGGTGGAACGAGCAGTACTTC
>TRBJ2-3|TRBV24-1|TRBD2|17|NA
CATSDSLAGAWTDTQYF
TGTGCCACCAGTGATTCACTAGCGGGAGCCTGGACAGATACGCAGTATTTT
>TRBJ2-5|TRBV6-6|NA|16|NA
CASSYEARTYLETQYF
TGTGCCAGCAGTTATGAGGCACGCACCTATTTAGAGACCCAGTACTTC
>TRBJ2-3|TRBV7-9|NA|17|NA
CASSSPTTGRATDTQYF
TGTGCCAGCAGCTCGCCCACCACAGGGCGGGCGACAGATACGCAGTATTTT
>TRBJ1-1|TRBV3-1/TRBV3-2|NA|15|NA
CASSQDLTRGTEAFF
TGTGCCAGCAGCCAAGATCTTACCAGGGGCACTGAAGCTTTCTTT
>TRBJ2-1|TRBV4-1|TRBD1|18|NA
CASSQVRLGDRHRNEQFF
TGCGCCAGCAGCCAAGTAAGATTGGGGGACAGGCACCGCAATGAGCAGTTCTTC
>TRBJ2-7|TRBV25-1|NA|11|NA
CASSESYEQYF
TGTGCCAGCAGTGAATCGTACGAGCAGTACTTC
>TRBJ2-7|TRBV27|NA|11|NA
CASRRGYEQYF
TGTGCCAGCCGGCGGGGTTACGAGCAGTACTTC
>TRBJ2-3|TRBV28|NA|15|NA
CASGSGGSSTDTQYF
TGTGCCAGCGGGAGTGGAGGGAGTAGCACAGATACGCAGTATTTT
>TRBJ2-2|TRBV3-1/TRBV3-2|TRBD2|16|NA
CASSPTYSGRAGELFF
TGTGCCAGCAGCCCTACGTATAGCGGGAGGGCCGGGGAGCTGTTTTTT
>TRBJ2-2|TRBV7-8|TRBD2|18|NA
CASSPREAGGSNTGELFF
TGTGCCAGCAGCCCTCGGGAAGCGGGAGGGTCGAACACCGGGGAGCTGTTTTTT
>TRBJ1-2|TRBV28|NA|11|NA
CASSELRGYTF
TGTGCCAGCAGTGAGCTAAGAGGCTACACCTTC
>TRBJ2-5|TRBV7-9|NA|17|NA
CASSLGNVGQLEETQYF
TGTGCCAGCAGCTTAGGGAATGTGGGGCAGCTGGAAGAGACCCAGTACTTC
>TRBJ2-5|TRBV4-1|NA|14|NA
CASSLQEGKETQYF
TGCGCCAGCAGCCTACAGGAGGGAAAAGAGACCCAGTACTTC
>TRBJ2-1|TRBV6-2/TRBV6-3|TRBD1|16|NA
CASSIGLRGRSREQFF
TGTGCCAGCAGTATAGGCCTCAGGGGGCGAAGTCGAGAGCAGTTCTTC
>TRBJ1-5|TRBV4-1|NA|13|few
CASSQGTDQPQHF
TGCGCCAGCAGCCAAGGAACGGATCAGCCCCAGCATTTT
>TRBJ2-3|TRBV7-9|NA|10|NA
CASSLSGPDF
TGTGCCAGCAGCTTATCCGGTCCTGATTTT
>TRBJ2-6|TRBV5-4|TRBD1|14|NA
CASSVDRGNGVLTF
TGTGCCAGCAGCGTGGACAGGGGGAATGGCGTCCTGACTTTC
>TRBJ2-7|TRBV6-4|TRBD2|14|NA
CASSWTSGVYEQYF
TGTGCCAGCAGTTGGACTAGTGGCGTCTACGAGCAGTACTTC
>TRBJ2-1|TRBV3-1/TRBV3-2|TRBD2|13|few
CASSLGGFGEQFF
TGTGCCAGCAGCCTGGGAGGGTTCGGTGAGCAGTTCTTC
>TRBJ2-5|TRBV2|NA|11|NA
CASPEGYTQYF
TGTGCCAGCCCGGAGGGCTATACCCAGTACTTC